A single sample is the source of the 2 T cell receptor beta chains below, sequenced in a study of post-analysis software for immune sequencing data. Tagging with unique molecular identifiers was a feature of the TCR beta cDNA libraries. TCRdb itself ran the PCR reads through MiXCR, one entry per CDR3 protein. The data contain 380,000 or so distinct CDR3 sequences, less than 35% of them singletons. Which antigens these TCRs recognize remains unknown. Findings of the study overall: There were a handful of TRBV segments more frequent in patients than controls, and TRBV5-6, TRBV5-1 and TRBV20-1 were among them.

Sequenced material: blood. These receptors came from a girl aged 10 to 17 with multiple sclerosis.

J is TRBJ2-7 and V is TRBV10-3; no clear D. V shed 2 bases and J shed 4 bases, with 6 bases lying between them. Germline values: CDR1 ENHRY, CDR2 SYGVKD. The CDR3 loop spans 12 amino acids. The CDR3 bases are TGTGCCATCAGTGAGGCCCTTTACGAGCAGTACTTC. It yields the protein CAISEALYEQYF.

This rearrangement joins TRBV11-2 to TRBJ2-7, with 9 bases that match TRBD1. This CDR3 comprises 16 residues. The V gene end was trimmed by 3 bases and the J gene end by 2 bases; junction bases not matched to a gene: 8. Germline CDR1 SGHAT, CDR2 FQNNGV. This CDR3 reads CASSFTGTGMPYEQYF. CDR3 coding DNA: TGTGCCAGCAGCTTCACCGGGACAGGGATGCCCTACGAGCAGTACTTC.